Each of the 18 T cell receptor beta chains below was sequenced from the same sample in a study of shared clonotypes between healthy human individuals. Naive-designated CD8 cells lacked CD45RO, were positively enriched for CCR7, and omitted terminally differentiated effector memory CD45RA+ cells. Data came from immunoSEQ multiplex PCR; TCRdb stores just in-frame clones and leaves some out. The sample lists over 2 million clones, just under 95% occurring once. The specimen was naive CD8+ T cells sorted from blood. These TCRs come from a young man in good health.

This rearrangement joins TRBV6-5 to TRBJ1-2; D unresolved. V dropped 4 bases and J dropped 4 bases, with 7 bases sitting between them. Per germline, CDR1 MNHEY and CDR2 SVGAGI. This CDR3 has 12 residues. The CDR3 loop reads CASSSDPYGYTF. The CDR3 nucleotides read TGTGCCAGCAGTTCGGACCCCTATGGCTACACCTTC.

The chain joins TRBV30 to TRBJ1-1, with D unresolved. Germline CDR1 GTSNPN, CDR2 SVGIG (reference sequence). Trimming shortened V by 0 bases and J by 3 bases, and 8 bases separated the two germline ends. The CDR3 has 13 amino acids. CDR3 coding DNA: TGTGCCTGGAGTGTAAACCAGGACACTGAAGCTTTCTTT. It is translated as CAWSVNQDTEAFF.

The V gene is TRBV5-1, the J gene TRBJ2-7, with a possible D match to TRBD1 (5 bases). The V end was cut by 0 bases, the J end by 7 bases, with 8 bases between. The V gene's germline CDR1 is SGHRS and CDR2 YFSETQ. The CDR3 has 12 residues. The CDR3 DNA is TGCGCCAGCAGCTTGGAGCAGGGTGAGCAGTACTTC. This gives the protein CASSLEQGEQYF.

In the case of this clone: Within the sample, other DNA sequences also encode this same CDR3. Here the CDR3 DNA reads TGTGCCAGCAGCCTAAGTGGTGAGCAGTTCTTC. Protein product: CASSLSGEQFF. The chain has TRBV5-4 and TRBJ2-1; D gene ambiguous. The CDR3 has 11 residues. Germline V gene lookup returns CDR1 SGHNT and CDR2 YYREEE (reference sequence). The V end was cut by 4 bases, the J end by 9 bases, with 8 bases between.

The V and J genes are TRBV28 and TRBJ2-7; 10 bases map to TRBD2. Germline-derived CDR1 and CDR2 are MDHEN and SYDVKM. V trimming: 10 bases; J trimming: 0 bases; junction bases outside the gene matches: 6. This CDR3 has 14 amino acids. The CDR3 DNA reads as TGTGCCACCGACGCTAGCGGGAGCTCCTACGAGCAGTACTTC. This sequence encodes CATDASGSSYEQYF.

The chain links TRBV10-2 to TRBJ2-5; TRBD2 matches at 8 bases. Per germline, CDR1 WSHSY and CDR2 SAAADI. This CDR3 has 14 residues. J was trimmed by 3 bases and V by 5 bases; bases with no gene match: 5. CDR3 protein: CASSPFSGEETQYF. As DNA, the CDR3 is TGCGCCAGCAGTCCCTTTAGCGGGGAAGAGACCCAGTACTTC.

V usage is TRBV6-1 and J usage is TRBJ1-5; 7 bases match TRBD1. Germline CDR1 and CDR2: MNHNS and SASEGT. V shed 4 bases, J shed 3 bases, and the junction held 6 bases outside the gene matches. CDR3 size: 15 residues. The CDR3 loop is CASSAETGLNQPQHF. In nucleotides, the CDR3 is TGTGCCAGCAGTGCGGAGACAGGGCTCAATCAGCCCCAGCATTTT.

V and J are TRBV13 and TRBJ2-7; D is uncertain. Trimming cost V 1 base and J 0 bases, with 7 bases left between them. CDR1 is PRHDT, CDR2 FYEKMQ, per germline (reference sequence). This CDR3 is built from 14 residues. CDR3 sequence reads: CASSLVAHSYEQYF. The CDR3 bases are TGTGCCAGCAGCTTAGTGGCCCACTCCTACGAGCAGTACTTC.

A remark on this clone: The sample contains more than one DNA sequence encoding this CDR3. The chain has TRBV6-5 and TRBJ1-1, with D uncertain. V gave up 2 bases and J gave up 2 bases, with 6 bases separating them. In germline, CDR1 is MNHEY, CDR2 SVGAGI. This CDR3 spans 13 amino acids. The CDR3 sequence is CASSYAQNTEAFF. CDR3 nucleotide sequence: TGTGCCAGCAGTTACGCCCAAAACACTGAAGCTTTCTTT.

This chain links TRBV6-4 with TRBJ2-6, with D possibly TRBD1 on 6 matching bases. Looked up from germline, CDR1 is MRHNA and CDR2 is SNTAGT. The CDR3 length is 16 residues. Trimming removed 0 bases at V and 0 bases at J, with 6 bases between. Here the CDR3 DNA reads TGTGCCAGCAGTGACTCGGACAGCTCTGGGGCCAACGTCCTGACTTTC. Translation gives CASSDSDSSGANVLTF.

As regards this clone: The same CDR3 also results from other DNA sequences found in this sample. CDR3: CASSLGTVYEQYF. In nucleotides, the CDR3 is TGTGCCAGCAGCTTAGGGACAGTCTACGAGCAGTACTTC. The chain uses TRBV7-8 and TRBJ2-7, with D tentatively TRBD1 (6 bases). Between the trimmed V and J ends, which lost 1 base and 3 bases, there was a span of 7 bases. The CDR3 is 13 amino acids. Germline V lookup: CDR1 SGHVS, CDR2 FQNEAQ.

CDR3 nucleotides: TGCGCCAGCAGCCAAGCGCTAGCGGGAGAAACTTTTACCTACGAGCAGTACTTC. Translation: CASSQALAGETFTYEQYF. The chain uses TRBV4-1 and TRBJ2-7; 10 bases agree with TRBD2. The junction had 11 bases not matched to a gene; V was cut back by 1 base and J by 2 bases. The CDR3 contains 18 residues. Germline CDR1 and CDR2: MGHRA and YSYEKL.

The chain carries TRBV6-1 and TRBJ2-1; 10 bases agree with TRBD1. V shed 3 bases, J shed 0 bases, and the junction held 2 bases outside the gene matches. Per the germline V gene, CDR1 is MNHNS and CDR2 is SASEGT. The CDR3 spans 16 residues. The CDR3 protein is CASSEGQGSSYNEQFF. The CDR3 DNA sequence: TGTGCCAGCAGTGAGGGACAGGGGAGCTCCTACAATGAGCAGTTCTTC.

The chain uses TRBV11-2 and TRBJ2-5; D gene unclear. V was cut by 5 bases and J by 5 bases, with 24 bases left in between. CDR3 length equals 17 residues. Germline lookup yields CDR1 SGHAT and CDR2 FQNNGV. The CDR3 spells CASSRTKGQAGAETQYF. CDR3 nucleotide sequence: TGTGCCAGCAGCCGAACCAAGGGCCAGGCCGGCGCGGAGACCCAGTACTTC. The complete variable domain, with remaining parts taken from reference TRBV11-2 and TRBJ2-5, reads EAGVAQSPRYKIIEKRQSVAFWCNPISGHATLYWYQQILGQGPKLLIQFQNNGVVDDSQLPKDRFSAERLKGVDSTLKIQPAKLEDSAVYLCASSRTKGQAGAETQYFGPGTRLLVL.

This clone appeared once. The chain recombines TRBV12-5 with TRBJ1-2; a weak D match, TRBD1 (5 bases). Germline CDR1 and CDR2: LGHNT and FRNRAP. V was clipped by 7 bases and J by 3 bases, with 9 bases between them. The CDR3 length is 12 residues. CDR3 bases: TGTGCTAGTGCCCCGGGGGACTATGGCTACACCTTC. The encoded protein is CASAPGDYGYTF.

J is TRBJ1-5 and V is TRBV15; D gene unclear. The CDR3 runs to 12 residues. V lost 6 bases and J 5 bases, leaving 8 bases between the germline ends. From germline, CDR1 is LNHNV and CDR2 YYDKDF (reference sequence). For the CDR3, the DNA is TGTGCCACCAGAGATTGGGATCAGCCCCAGCATTTT. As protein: CATRDWDQPQHF.

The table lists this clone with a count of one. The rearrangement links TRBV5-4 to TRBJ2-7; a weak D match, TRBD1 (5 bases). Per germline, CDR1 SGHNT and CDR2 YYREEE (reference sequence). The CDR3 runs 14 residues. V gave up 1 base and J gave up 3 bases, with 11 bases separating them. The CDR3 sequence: CASSLSGNDYEQYF. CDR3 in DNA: TGTGCCAGCAGCTTGTCAGGGAACGACTACGAGCAGTACTTC.

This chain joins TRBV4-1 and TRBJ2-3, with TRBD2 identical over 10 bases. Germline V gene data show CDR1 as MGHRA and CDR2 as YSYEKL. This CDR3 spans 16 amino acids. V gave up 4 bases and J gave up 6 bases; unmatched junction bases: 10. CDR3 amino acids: CASSLPLAGEPDTQYF. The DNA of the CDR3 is TGCGCCAGCAGCCTTCCGCTAGCGGGAGAACCCGATACGCAGTATTTT.